These 20 T cell receptor beta chains came from one sample sequenced in a study of read filtering for tumor transcriptome and immune sequencing. This library used roughly 400 ng RNA and molecular barcoded adaptors spanning alpha/delta and beta/gamma chains. Each CDR3 protein is one row after TCRdb ran MiXCR on the reads. The sample includes under 35,000 distinct CDR3 sequences, 15% to 20% of them seen just once. The sequencing input was a population of CD138-negative cells sorted from bone marrow. The receptors derive from a donor at least 40 years old with multiple myeloma.

This clonotype was seen repeatedly, ten times or more. The J gene is TRBJ2-7, the V gene TRBV20-1; the D is unclear. This CDR3 region has 12 residues. Germline V CDR1 and CDR2: DFQATT, SNEGSKA (reference sequence). The germline V and J ends were trimmed by 5 bases and 4 bases, with 12 bases remaining between them. This chain's CDR3 is CSAGRLGYEQYF. The DNA of the CDR3 is TGCAGTGCTGGTCGGTTGGGGTACGAGCAGTACTTC.

In the case of this clonotype: With only one base between it and a far larger clone, this is likely a read error. The chain carries TRBV6-5 and TRBJ1-4; 7 bases match TRBD1. The CDR3 has 14 residues. Germline CDR1 reads MNHEY; CDR2 reads SVGAGI. CDR3 DNA sequence: TGTGCCAGCAGTACGGGACAGTCCCCGGAAAGACTGTTTTTT. Translating gives CASSTGQSPERLFF.

As for this clonotype: With only one base between it and a far larger clone, this is likely a read error. The V gene is TRBV5-8, the J gene TRBJ2-1; 16 bases agree with TRBD2. This CDR3 has 17 amino acids. The germline CDR1 and CDR2 sequences are SGHTS and YDEGEE. The chain's CDR3 is CAGSLFGTSGRAYEQFF. In DNA form, the CDR3 reads TGTGCCGGCAGCTTATTTGGGACTAGCGGGAGGGCCTATGAGCAGTTCTTC.

This clonotype is medium-sized in the sample. The rearrangement links TRBV7-9 to TRBJ2-1; 8 nucleotides agree with TRBD1. The CDR3 runs to 16 residues. CDR1 and CDR2 (germline): SEHNR, FQNEAQ (reference sequence). The junction had 2 bases not matched to a gene; V was cut back by 1 base and J by 0 bases. CDR3 sequence reads: CASSLEGTGSYNEQFF. The CDR3 coding sequence is TGTGCCAGCAGCTTAGAAGGGACAGGCTCCTACAATGAGCAGTTCTTC.

This clonotype was observed a handful of times. The chain couples TRBV20-1 to TRBJ2-7; TRBD2 agrees at 12 bases. V gave up 4 bases and J gave up 5 bases; unmatched junction bases: 9. The CDR3 sequence is 15 residues long. CDR1 DFQATT and CDR2 SNEGSKA come from the germline V gene (reference sequence). CDR3 nucleotide sequence: TGCAGTGCTAAGACAGGACTAGCGGGATGGAACGAGCAGTACTTC. Protein: CSAKTGLAGWNEQYF.

The chain has TRBV20-1 and TRBJ2-7; 10 bases are shared with TRBD1. The V segment lost 5 bases and the J segment 3 bases; nucleotides outside the gene matches: 4. From germline, CDR1 is DFQATT and CDR2 SNEGSKA (reference sequence). This CDR3 comprises 13 residues. The CDR3 protein is CSAAGTGDYEQYF. CDR3 in DNA: TGCAGTGCTGCCGGGACAGGGGACTACGAGCAGTACTTC.

Ten or more counts support this clonotype. V usage is TRBV19 and J usage is TRBJ2-2, with unresolved D. The V end lost 3 bases, the J end lost 4 bases, and 9 bases lay between the germline ends. CDR3 length: 14 amino acids. Germline V gene sequence: CDR1 LNHDA, CDR2 SQIVND (reference sequence). The CDR3 nucleotides are TGTGCCAGTAGTATTGCTTCGAGCACCGGGGAGCTGTTTTTT. This codes for CASSIASSTGELFF.

In its sample, this clonotype was seen a few times. This chain joins TRBV6-1 and TRBJ2-6, with D perhaps matching TRBD1 or TRBD2 (5 bases each). This CDR3 has 14 amino acids. From germline, CDR1 is MNHNS and CDR2 SASEGT. The V end was cut by 7 bases, the J end by 1 base, with 8 bases between. CDR3: CASTWGSGANVLTF. CDR3 coding DNA: TGTGCCAGCACCTGGGGGTCTGGGGCCAACGTCCTGACTTTC.

This clonotype was recorded many times. The chain is built from TRBV7-9 and TRBJ2-1; D remains unclear. There are 13 residues in the CDR3. V dropped 3 bases and J dropped 5 bases, with 8 bases sitting between them. The germline gives CDR1 SEHNR, CDR2 FQNEAQ (reference sequence). The CDR3 DNA reads TGTGCCAGCAGCTTGCAGGAGAACAATGAGCAGTTCTTC. This encodes CASSLQENNEQFF.

This clonotype was observed many times. The chain joins TRBV2 to TRBJ1-1; TRBD1 is a possible D gene (6 bases). There are 15 residues in the CDR3. Germline V gene data show CDR1 as SNHLY and CDR2 as FYNNEI. Deletions cut 6 bases from V and 1 base from J, with 15 bases between. The CDR3, as DNA: TGTGCCAGCAGACGGACAGCGTTAGGGAACACTGAAGCTTTCTTT. It specifies CASRRTALGNTEAFF.

There are many counts of this clonotype. The chain links TRBV7-3 to TRBJ2-5, with 16 bases aligning to TRBD2. This CDR3 has 17 residues. J was trimmed by 1 base and V by 5 bases; bases with no gene match: 4. The germline V gene has CDR1 SGHTA and CDR2 FQGTGA. CDR3 region: CASSLGTSGGAQETQYF. CDR3 coding DNA: TGTGCCAGCAGCCTTGGGACTAGCGGGGGGGCCCAAGAGACCCAGTACTTC.

In this sample, this clonotype is medium-sized. The J gene is TRBJ2-1, the V gene TRBV12-5; D ambiguous. Germline V gene sequence: CDR1 LGHNT, CDR2 FRNRAP. The CDR3 is 12 residues long. Trimming removed 7 bases at V and 7 bases at J, with 11 bases between. The CDR3 DNA is TGTGCTAGTGCTTGGGATCGGAATGAGCAGTTCTTC. Its protein is CASAWDRNEQFF.

Many counts were recorded for this clonotype. The CDR3 reads CSAEGASGKTDTQYF. The CDR3, as DNA: TGCAGTGCCGAAGGGGCTAGCGGGAAGACAGATACGCAGTATTTT. The chain combines TRBV20-1 with TRBJ2-3; 9 bases agree with TRBD2. The CDR3 sequence is 15 residues long. Germline loops: CDR1 DFQATT, CDR2 SNEGSKA (reference sequence). V gave up 6 bases and J gave up 3 bases; unmatched junction bases: 10.

This clonotype occurred many times. This chain connects TRBV28 to TRBJ2-7; a weak D match, TRBD2 (6 bases). The V end was cut by 7 bases, the J end by 2 bases, with 12 bases between. The V gene's germline CDR1 is MDHEN and CDR2 SYDVKM. CDR3 length equals 13 residues. The CDR3 is CASNGSPAYEQYF. The CDR3 nucleotides are TGTGCCAGCAACGGGAGTCCAGCCTACGAGCAGTACTTC.

This clonotype was found many times. This sequence joins TRBV10-3 and TRBJ2-7; TRBD2 aligns across 7 bases. CDR3 size: 14 residues. J gave up 0 bases and V 10 bases, and 9 bases lay outside the gene matches. Germline V gene lookup returns CDR1 ENHRY and CDR2 SYGVKD. The CDR3 nucleotides read TGTGCCACCAAGACTAGCCCGAGCTCCTACGAGCAGTACTTC. It codes for CATKTSPSSYEQYF.

In its sample, this clonotype was seen many times. The chain links TRBV3-1 to TRBJ2-7; TRBD2 is a possible D gene (5 bases). V dropped 3 bases and J dropped 7 bases, with 16 bases sitting between them. The germline gives CDR1 LGHDT, CDR2 YNNKEL (reference sequence). CDR3 length: 14 residues. The CDR3 DNA follows: TGTGCCAGCAGCCACGCCGGACCCACGGGGGAGCAGTACTTC. Residues: CASSHAGPTGEQYF.

This clonotype appeared many times. The V gene is TRBV5-1, the J gene TRBJ2-5, with D perhaps matching TRBD1 or TRBD2 (5 bases each). This CDR3 region has 14 residues. V was clipped by 4 bases and J by 2 bases, with 12 bases between them. The germline gives CDR1 SGHRS, CDR2 YFSETQ. CDR3 sequence: CASSVPGRQETQYF. As DNA, the CDR3 is TGCGCCAGCAGCGTCCCGGGGCGGCAAGAGACCCAGTACTTC.

This clonotype was observed at least ten times. The V gene is TRBV5-4, the J gene TRBJ2-5, with a tentative D call TRBD2 (7 bases). Per germline, CDR1 SGHNT and CDR2 YYREEE (reference sequence). Trimming shortened V by 4 bases and J by 2 bases, and 15 bases separated the two germline ends. CDR3 length equals 15 residues. CDR3 residues: CASSGGAGHQETQYF. DNA of the CDR3: TGTGCCAGCAGCGGAGGAGCGGGACATCAAGAGACCCAGTACTTC.

Note on this clonotype: Mismatch with germline at one junction end may stem from a read error. The chain has TRBV4-1 and TRBJ1-1; D may be TRBD1 (6 bases). Germline loops: CDR1 MGHRA, CDR2 YSYEKL. The CDR3 totals 15 residues. As DNA, the CDR3 is TGCGCCAGCAGCCAAGGTCGGGGGAGACAGGCTGAAGCTTTTTTT. Translated, it gives CASSQGRGRQAEAFF.

With respect to this clonotype: Possible read error: a much larger clone is one base away. This chain links TRBV28 with TRBJ2-1; 7 bases map to TRBD2. The ends lost 5 bases at V and 3 bases at J; junction bases unmatched: 10. Germline V lookup: CDR1 MDHEN, CDR2 SYDVKM. CDR3 size: 16 residues. CDR3 in amino acids: CASSTTSAGNYNEQFF. CDR3 in DNA: TGTGCCAGCAGTACCACCTCAGCGGGAAACTACAATGAGCAGTTCTTC.